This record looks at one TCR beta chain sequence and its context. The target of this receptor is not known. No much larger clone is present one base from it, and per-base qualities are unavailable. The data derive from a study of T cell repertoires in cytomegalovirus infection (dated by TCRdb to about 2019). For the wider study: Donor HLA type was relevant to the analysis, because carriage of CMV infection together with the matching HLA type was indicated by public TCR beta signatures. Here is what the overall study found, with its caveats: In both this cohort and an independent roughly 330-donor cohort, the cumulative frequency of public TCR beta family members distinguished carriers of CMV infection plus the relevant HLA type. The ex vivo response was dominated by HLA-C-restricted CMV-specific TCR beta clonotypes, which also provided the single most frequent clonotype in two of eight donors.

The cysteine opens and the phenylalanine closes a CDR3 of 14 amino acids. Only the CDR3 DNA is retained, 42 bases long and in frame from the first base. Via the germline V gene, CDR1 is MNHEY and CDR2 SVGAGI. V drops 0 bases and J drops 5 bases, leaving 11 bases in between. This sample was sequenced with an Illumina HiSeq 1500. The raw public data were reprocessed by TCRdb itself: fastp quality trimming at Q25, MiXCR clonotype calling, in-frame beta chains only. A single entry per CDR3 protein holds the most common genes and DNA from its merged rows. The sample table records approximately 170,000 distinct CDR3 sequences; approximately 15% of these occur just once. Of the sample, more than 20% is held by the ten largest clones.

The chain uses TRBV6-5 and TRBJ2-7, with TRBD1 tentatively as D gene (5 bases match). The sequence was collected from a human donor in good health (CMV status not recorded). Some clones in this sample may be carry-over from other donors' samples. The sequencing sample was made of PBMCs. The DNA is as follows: TGTGCCAGCAGTTACTCTCAGGGTATCCACGAGCAGTACTTC. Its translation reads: CASSYSQGIHEQYF.